This T cell receptor beta chain was found in a study of OX40 agonist ivuxolimab in advanced cancers. The overall study: Age averaged 60 years (range roughly 23 to 85), and roughly 82% were male.

The germline V gene has CDR1 SGHRS and CDR2 YFSETQ. Trimming removed 2 bases at V and 3 bases at J, with 9 bases between. This CDR3 is 13 amino acids long. Of note for this clone: Its matching antigen is unknown.

Data came from immunoSEQ multiplex PCR; TCRdb stores just in-frame clones and leaves some out. The sample includes 80,000 to 100,000 clones, about nine tenths of them seen just once. Regarding the study as a whole: Relative to CD4+ cells, CD8+ T cells on average had more expanded clones.

The TCR sequence derives from an adult with an advanced solid tumor such as melanoma, head and neck, liver or kidney cancer. This specimen was CD4+ or CD8+ T cells sorted from blood, taken in a trial of the OX40 agonist ivuxolimab. This chain links TRBV5-1 with TRBJ2-7, with D tentatively TRBD2 (5 bases). The chain's CDR3 is CASSLGRDYEQYF. CDR3 in DNA: TGCGCCAGCAGCTTAGGACGGGACTACGAGCAGTACTTC.